The 29 T cell receptor beta chains below come from one sample, sequenced in a study of T cells in Graves' hyperthyroidism and ophthalmopathy. Amplification yielded TCR beta CDR3 regions, with RNA transcripts as the source. Initially, a first-round RT-PCR of the TCR CDR3 employed the HTBI primer set. TCRdb re-analysed the multiplex PCR reads in MiXCR, keeping a single row per CDR3 protein. Of some 550,000 distinct CDR3 sequences in the sample, around 15% were seen once. Sequencing was carried out using blood. Receptors were obtained from a woman aged 40 to 50 with Graves' ophthalmopathy.

This clonotype has at least ten counts. The chain links TRBV10-3 to TRBJ1-2; no clear D gene. CDR1 is ENHRY, CDR2 SYGVKD, per germline. The V and J ends lost 2 bases and 8 bases respectively, with 9 bases between them. There are 12 residues in the CDR3. The CDR3 sequence: CAISEQAGGYTF. CDR3 nucleotide sequence: TGTGCCATCAGTGAGCAGGCGGGGGGCTACACCTTC.

This clonotype was seen only a few times. The J gene is TRBJ2-7, the V gene TRBV27, with 8 bases identical to TRBD1. The V gene's germline CDR1 is MNHEY and CDR2 SMNVEV (reference sequence). The CDR3 is 16 residues long. The J segment lost 1 base and the V segment lost 3 bases, leaving 8 bases of the junction unmatched. CDR3 region: CASSFSRQGFSYEQYF. In DNA, the CDR3 is TGTGCCAGCAGTTTCTCAAGACAGGGGTTTTCCTACGAGCAGTACTTC.

This clonotype appeared many times. The chain links TRBV18 to TRBJ1-1, with a tentative D call TRBD1 (5 bases). There are 15 residues in the CDR3. Germline V gene lookup returns CDR1 KGHSH and CDR2 LQKENI. The V end was cut by 3 bases, the J end by 0 bases, with 11 bases between. The CDR3 spells CASSPGRQMNTEAFF. In nucleotides, the CDR3 is TGTGCCAGCTCACCGGGACGCCAGATGAACACTGAAGCTTTCTTT.

At least ten counts were recorded for this clonotype. V gene TRBV11-2 combines with J gene TRBJ2-3, with 10 bases aligning to TRBD2. This CDR3 has 16 amino acids. Per germline, CDR1 SGHAT and CDR2 FQNNGV. The trim removed 5 bases at V and 6 bases at J, leaving 11 bases unmatched. CDR3 region: CASSRTGTSEVDTQYF. The DNA for the CDR3 is TGTGCCAGCAGCCGGACCGGGACTAGCGAGGTGGATACGCAGTATTTT.

This clonotype was counted ten times or more. V and J are TRBV6-5 and TRBJ1-1; D is uncertain. The CDR3 is made up of 13 amino acids. CDR1 is MNHEY, CDR2 SVGAGI, per germline. The V and J ends lost 2 bases and 4 bases respectively, with 8 bases between them. CDR3 protein: CASSYGSATEAFF. The CDR3 DNA follows: TGTGCCAGCAGTTACGGTTCGGCCACTGAAGCTTTCTTT.

In its sample, this clonotype was seen many times. The chain joins TRBV6-1 to TRBJ2-5, with 11 positions matching TRBD1. Germline assignment: CDR1 MNHNS and CDR2 SASEGT. The CDR3 is 15 amino acids. V was pared by 5 bases and J by 2 bases, with 4 bases of the junction left unmatched. CDR3 DNA: TGTGCCAGCAGTTGGCGGGACAGGGGGCAAGAGACCCAGTACTTC. Translation gives CASSWRDRGQETQYF.

The chain is built from TRBV20-1 and TRBJ1-6, with TRBD1 identical over 7 bases. V shed 5 bases, J shed 1 base, and the junction held 20 bases outside the gene matches. The CDR3 runs to 20 residues. Per germline, CDR1 DFQATT and CDR2 SNEGSKA (reference sequence). CDR3: CSAPFSAKGAIGSYNSPLHF. The CDR3 nucleotides are TGCAGTGCTCCCTTCTCAGCAAAGGGGGCGATAGGTTCCTATAATTCACCCCTCCACTTT.

In its sample, this clonotype was seen many times. The CDR3 sequence: CASSEQLAGGPQGEQYF. For the CDR3, the DNA is TGTGCCAGCAGTGAACAGCTAGCGGGAGGGCCGCAAGGCGAGCAGTACTTC. The J gene is TRBJ2-7, the V gene TRBV2; 12 positions agree with TRBD2. V shed 2 bases and J 6 bases; nucleotides not matched to a gene: 11. Per germline, CDR1 SNHLY and CDR2 FYNNEI. The CDR3 sequence is 17 residues long. Based on the CDR3 plus reference TRBV2 and TRBJ2-7, the full variable domain is EPEVTQTPSHQVTQMGQEVILRCVPISNHLYFYWYRQILGQKVEFLVSFYNNEISEKSEIFDDQFSVERPDGSNFTLKIRSTKLEDSAMYFCASSEQLAGGPQGEQYFGPGTRLTVT.

This clonotype was seen a handful of times. The CDR3 DNA reads TGCAGTGCTCCAGGTCCCCGGGACAGGTTCATCCATGAGCAGTTCTTC. This translates into CSAPGPRDRFIHEQFF. This chain joins TRBV20-1 and TRBJ2-1, with 8 bases aligning to TRBD1. The CDR3 consists of 16 residues. The trim removed 5 bases at V and 8 bases at J, leaving 17 bases unmatched. From germline, CDR1 is DFQATT and CDR2 SNEGSKA (reference sequence).

The chain uses TRBV20-1 and TRBJ2-1; weak D call: TRBD2 (6 bases). Germline CDR1 and CDR2: DFQATT and SNEGSKA (reference sequence). With 6 bases removed from V and 2 bases from J, the gap between germline ends came to 20 bases. This CDR3 spans 16 amino acids. Written as DNA, the CDR3 is TGCAGTGCCCCCGCCCCTAGCGCAAATACCTACAATGAGCAGTTCTTC. It is translated as CSAPAPSANTYNEQFF.

The V gene is TRBV6-1, the J gene TRBJ2-5; maybe TRBD2 (5 bases). Germline values: CDR1 MNHNS, CDR2 SASEGT. Trimming removed 2 bases from V and 4 bases from J, with 11 bases in between. CDR3 length: 14 amino acids. DNA of the CDR3: TGTGCCAGCAGTGAACTTTGGGGAGCAGAGACCCAGTACTTC. Its translation: CASSELWGAETQYF.

This clonotype was picked up many times. The chain uses TRBV7-6 and TRBJ2-7, with TRBD1 identical over 8 bases. With V trimmed by 5 bases and J by 6 bases, 3 bases remained unmatched. This CDR3 comprises 12 residues. Germline V gene sequence: CDR1 SGHVS, CDR2 FNYEAQ. CDR3 protein: CASSETGGEQYF. Here the CDR3 DNA reads TGTGCCAGCAGCGAAACAGGGGGCGAGCAGTACTTC.

This clonotype came up many times. This chain uses TRBV28 with TRBJ1-2; D remains unclear. V was trimmed by 3 bases and J by 2 bases, leaving 10 bases between them. The CDR3 totals 14 residues. Germline V gene data show CDR1 as MDHEN and CDR2 as SYDVKM. DNA for the CDR3: TGTGCCAGCAGTTTGAATCAGCGAAACTATGGCTACACCTTC. Protein: CASSLNQRNYGYTF.

This clonotype occurred a few times. The chain uses TRBV6-5 and TRBJ2-4; D possibly corresponds to TRBD1 (6 bases). The CDR3 length is 18 residues. Germline assignment: CDR1 MNHEY and CDR2 SVGAGI. V lost 0 bases to trimming and J lost 8 bases, with 23 bases between them. The CDR3, as DNA: TGTGCCAGCAGTTACTCGAGGGCAGGGGCAGGCCGAAGGGACATTCAGTACTTC. Its protein product is CASSYSRAGAGRRDIQYF.

The chain's CDR3 is CASSLNTADNSPLHF. The CDR3 DNA sequence: TGTGCCAGCAGCTTAAACACAGCGGATAATTCACCCCTCCACTTT. This chain uses TRBV7-3 with TRBJ1-6; D is undetermined. From germline, CDR1 is SGHTA and CDR2 FQGTGA. Deletions cut 1 base from V and 5 bases from J, with 9 bases between. The CDR3 runs 15 residues.

This chain joins TRBV4-1 and TRBJ1-1; D may be TRBD1 (6 bases). The CDR3 covers 14 residues. Trimming took 6 bases from V and 4 from J, leaving 15 bases between them. Germline V gene lookup returns CDR1 MGHRA and CDR2 YSYEKL. The CDR3 loop is CASRPVQGFTEAFF. CDR3 nucleotides: TGCGCCAGCAGGCCAGTACAGGGATTCACTGAAGCTTTCTTT.

This clonotype has a count of ten or more. V is TRBV7-8 and J is TRBJ1-1, with no clear D. The length of the CDR3 is 16 residues. Deletions cut 5 bases from V and 1 base from J, with 17 bases between. Germline V CDR1 and CDR2: SGHVS, FQNEAQ. The CDR3 bases are TGTGCCAGCAGCCCTACAGTCCAGTTGACGAACACTGAAGCTTTCTTT. Residues: CASSPTVQLTNTEAFF.

This chain links TRBV20-1 with TRBJ2-1, with 9 bases fitting TRBD2. Germline-derived CDR1 and CDR2 are DFQATT and SNEGSKA (reference sequence). The CDR3 loop spans 18 amino acids. J gave up 5 bases and V 5 bases, and 19 bases lay outside the gene matches. Here the CDR3 reads CSALPYSTGTSRHNEQFF. The DNA of the CDR3 is TGCAGTGCTCTTCCGTACAGTACCGGGACTAGCAGACACAATGAGCAGTTCTTC.

At least ten counts were recorded for this clonotype. The rearrangement links TRBV20-1 to TRBJ2-5; D unclear. Germline assignment: CDR1 DFQATT and CDR2 SNEGSKA (reference sequence). The CDR3 loop spans 13 amino acids. The V gene lost 4 bases and the J gene lost 1 base, with 10 bases spanning the gap. The CDR3 region is CSATNNPQETQYF. CDR3 coding DNA: TGCAGTGCTACTAATAATCCCCAAGAGACCCAGTACTTC.

The sample holds many counts of this clonotype. The rearrangement uses TRBV30 and TRBJ2-7; 10 bases are a match to TRBD1. The CDR3 covers 14 residues. With 1 base clipped from V and 5 bases from J, the junction kept 5 bases outside the gene matches. Germline V gives CDR1 GTSNPN, CDR2 SVGIG (reference sequence). CDR3 in amino acids: CAWSGQGAPNEQYF. CDR3 sequence (DNA): TGTGCCTGGAGTGGACAGGGGGCGCCGAACGAGCAGTACTTC. Looking up the rest from reference TRBV30 and TRBJ2-7 gives the full variable domain: SQTIHQWPATLVQPVGSPLSLECTVEGTSNPNLYWYRQAAGRGLQLLFYSVGIGQISSEVPQNLSASRPQDRQFILSSKKLLLSDSGFYLCAWSGQGAPNEQYFGPGTRLTVT.

This clonotype was detected only a few times. CDR3 region: CASRTTGANEKLFF. The CDR3 coding sequence is TGTGCCAGCAGAACGACAGGGGCCAATGAAAAACTGTTTTTT. J is TRBJ1-4 and V is TRBV6-1; 8 nucleotides match TRBD1. Trimming at V came to 6 bases and at J to 5 bases, leaving 5 bases not matched to a gene. Germline V gene lookup returns CDR1 MNHNS and CDR2 SASEGT. CDR3 size: 14 residues.

This clonotype has more than one count but fewer than ten. The chain combines TRBV9 with TRBJ2-1, with 12 bases identical to TRBD2. The CDR3 is 15 amino acids. Trimming removed 3 bases from V and 7 bases from J; junction bases left unmatched: 5. Germline V lookup: CDR1 SGDLS, CDR2 YYNGEE. The DNA of the CDR3 is TGTGCCAGCAGCGAGACTAGCGGGAGAAGAAATGAGCAGTTCTTC. This encodes CASSETSGRRNEQFF.

The gene calls are TRBV3-1 and TRBJ1-2; 7 bases line up with TRBD1. This CDR3 is built from 13 residues. Per germline, CDR1 LGHDT and CDR2 YNNKEL (reference sequence). After removal of 4 bases from V and 8 bases from J, the junction contained 7 bases not matched to a gene. The CDR3 bases are TGTGCCAGCAGCCCCCCGGGGACAGTAGGCTACACCTTC. Translating it yields CASSPPGTVGYTF.

This clonotype came up many times. The chain employs TRBV28 and TRBJ2-3; 8 nucleotides agree with TRBD2. The V and J ends lost 2 bases and 6 bases, in that order; junction bases with no gene match: 7. The CDR3 is 15 residues long. Germline values: CDR1 MDHEN, CDR2 SYDVKM. The CDR3 coding sequence is TGTGCCAGCAGTTTACCGGGCCGCGGGAGGGATACGCAGTATTTT. Its protein product is CASSLPGRGRDTQYF.

This clonotype was found many times. The chain employs TRBV20-1 and TRBJ2-1; tentatively, D is TRBD2 (5 bases). Trimming took off 7 bases at V and 0 bases at J, with 10 bases between the two ends. The length of the CDR3 is 13 residues. The V gene's germline CDR1 is DFQATT and CDR2 SNEGSKA (reference sequence). In nucleotides, the CDR3 is TGCAGTGTCTTAGCGAGCTCCTACAATGAGCAGTTCTTC. This codes for CSVLASSYNEQFF.

The chain uses TRBV19 and TRBJ2-5; 12 positions match TRBD2. This CDR3 has 16 amino acids. CDR1 LNHDA and CDR2 SQIVND come from the germline V gene (reference sequence). The V gene end was trimmed by 3 bases and the J gene end by 2 bases; junction bases not matched to a gene: 4. CDR3 sequence (DNA): TGTGCCAGTAGTATCAGACTAGCGGGAGCTCAAGAGACCCAGTACTTC. It encodes CASSIRLAGAQETQYF.

The J gene is TRBJ2-7, the V gene TRBV20-1, with 10 bases fitting TRBD1. CDR3 length: 15 amino acids. V lost 1 base, J lost 7 bases, and 10 bases stayed unmatched. Germline CDR1 DFQATT, CDR2 SNEGSKA (reference sequence). The CDR3 region is CSARVPRQGAEEQYF. CDR3 DNA sequence: TGCAGTGCTAGAGTCCCCAGACAGGGGGCTGAGGAGCAGTACTTC.

This clonotype was counted ten times or more. This sequence joins TRBV11-1 and TRBJ2-7; 9 bases agree with TRBD1. Germline V gene lookup returns CDR1 SGHAT and CDR2 FQDESV (reference sequence). The CDR3 covers 15 residues. The ends lost 5 bases at V and 2 bases at J; junction bases unmatched: 7. The CDR3 nucleotides are TGTGCCAGCAGCGCCGGGACAGGGTATACCTACGAGCAGTACTTC. Protein: CASSAGTGYTYEQYF.

This clonotype was counted ten times or more. CDR3 DNA: TGTGCCAGCTCCGGACAGTCCCTCACTGAAGCTTTCTTT. Translated: CASSGQSLTEAFF. The gene calls are TRBV6-1 and TRBJ1-1; possible D gene TRBD1, 6 bases. V lost 8 bases, J lost 4 bases, and 14 bases lay in between. This CDR3 region has 13 residues. From germline, CDR1 is MNHNS and CDR2 SASEGT.